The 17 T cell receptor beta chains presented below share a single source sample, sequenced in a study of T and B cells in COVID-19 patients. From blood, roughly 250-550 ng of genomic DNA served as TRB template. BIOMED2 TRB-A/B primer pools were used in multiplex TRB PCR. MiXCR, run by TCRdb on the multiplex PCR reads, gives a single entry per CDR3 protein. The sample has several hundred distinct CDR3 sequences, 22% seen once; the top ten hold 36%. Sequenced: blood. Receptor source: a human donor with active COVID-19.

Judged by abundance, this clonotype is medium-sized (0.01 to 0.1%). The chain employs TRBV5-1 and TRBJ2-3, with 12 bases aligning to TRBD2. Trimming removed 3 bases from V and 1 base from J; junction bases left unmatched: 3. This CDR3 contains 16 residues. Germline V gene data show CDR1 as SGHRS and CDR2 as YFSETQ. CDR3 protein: CASSSSGRVGTDTQYF. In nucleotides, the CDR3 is TGCGCCAGCAGCTCTAGCGGGAGGGTTGGCACAGATACGCAGTATTTT.

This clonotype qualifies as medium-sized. DNA of the CDR3: TGTGCCAGCAGTCGGGGGTCGCCGGGACTAGCGGGAGGAGATACGCAGTATTTT. Its translation is CASSRGSPGLAGGDTQYF. The chain combines TRBV28 with TRBJ2-3; TRBD2 aligns across 15 bases. The CDR3 has 18 amino acids. Germline assignment: CDR1 MDHEN and CDR2 SYDVKM. With 5 bases clipped from V and 5 bases from J, the junction kept 11 bases outside the gene matches.

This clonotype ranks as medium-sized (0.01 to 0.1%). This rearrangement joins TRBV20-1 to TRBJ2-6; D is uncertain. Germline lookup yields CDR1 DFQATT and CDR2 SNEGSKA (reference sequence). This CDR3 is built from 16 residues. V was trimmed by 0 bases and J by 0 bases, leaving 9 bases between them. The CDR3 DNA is TGCAGTGCTAGAGACAATCCCAACTCTGGGGCCAACGTCCTGACTTTC. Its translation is CSARDNPNSGANVLTF.

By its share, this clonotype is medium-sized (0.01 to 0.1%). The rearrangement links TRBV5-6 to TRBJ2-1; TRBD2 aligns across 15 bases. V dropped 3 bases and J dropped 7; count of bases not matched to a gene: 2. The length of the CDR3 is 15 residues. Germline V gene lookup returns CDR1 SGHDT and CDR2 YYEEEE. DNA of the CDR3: TGTGCCAGCAGCTCGGGACTAGCGGGGGGAAATGAGCAGTTCTTC. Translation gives CASSSGLAGGNEQFF. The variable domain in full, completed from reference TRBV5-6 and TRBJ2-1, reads DAGVTQSPTHLIKTRGQQVTLRCSPKSGHDTVSWYQQALGQGPQFIFQYYEEEERQRGNFPDRFSGHQFPNYSSELNVNALLLGDSALYLCASSSGLAGGNEQFFGPGTRLTVL.

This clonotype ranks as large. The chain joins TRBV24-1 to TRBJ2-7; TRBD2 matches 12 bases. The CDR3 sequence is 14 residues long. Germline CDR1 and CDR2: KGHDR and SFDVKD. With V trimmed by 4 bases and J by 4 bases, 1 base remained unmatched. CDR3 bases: TGTGCCACCAGTGACGGGACTAGCGGGTACGAGCAGTACTTC. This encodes CATSDGTSGYEQYF.

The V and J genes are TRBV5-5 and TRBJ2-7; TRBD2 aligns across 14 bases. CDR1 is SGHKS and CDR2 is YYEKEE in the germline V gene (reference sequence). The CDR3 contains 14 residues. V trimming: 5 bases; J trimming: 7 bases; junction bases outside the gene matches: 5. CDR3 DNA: TGTGCCAGCAGGCTGGGACTAGCGGGAGTAGAGCAGTACTTC. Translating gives CASRLGLAGVEQYF.

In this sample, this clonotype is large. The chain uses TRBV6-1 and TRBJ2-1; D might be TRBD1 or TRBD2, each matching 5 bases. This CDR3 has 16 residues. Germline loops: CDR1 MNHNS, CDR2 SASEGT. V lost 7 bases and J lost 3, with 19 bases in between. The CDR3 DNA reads TGTGCCAGCACCACCTCGGCCAGGGACCTCTACAATGAGCAGTTCTTC. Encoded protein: CASTTSARDLYNEQFF.

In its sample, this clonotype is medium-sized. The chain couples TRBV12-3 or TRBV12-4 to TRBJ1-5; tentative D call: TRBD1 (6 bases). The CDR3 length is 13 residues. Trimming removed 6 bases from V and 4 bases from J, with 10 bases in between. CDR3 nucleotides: TGTGCCAGCAGCCCCCAGGGGAATCAGCCCCAGCATTTT. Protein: CASSPQGNQPQHF.

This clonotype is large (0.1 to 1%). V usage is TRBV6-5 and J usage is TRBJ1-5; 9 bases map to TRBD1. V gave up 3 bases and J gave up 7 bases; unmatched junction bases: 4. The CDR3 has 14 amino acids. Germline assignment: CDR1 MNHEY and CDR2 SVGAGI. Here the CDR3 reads CASSYGTGRQPQHF. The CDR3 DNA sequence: TGTGCCAGCAGTTATGGGACAGGGCGGCAGCCCCAGCATTTT.

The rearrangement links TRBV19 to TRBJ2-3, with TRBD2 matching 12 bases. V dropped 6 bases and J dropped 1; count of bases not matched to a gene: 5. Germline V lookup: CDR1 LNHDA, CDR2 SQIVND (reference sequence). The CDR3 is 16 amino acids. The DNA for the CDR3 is TGTGCCAGTAGCCCAGGACTAGCGGGACGCACAGATACGCAGTATTTT. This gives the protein CASSPGLAGRTDTQYF. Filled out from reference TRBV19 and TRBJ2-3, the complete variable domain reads DGGITQSPKYLFRKEGQNVTLSCEQNLNHDAMYWYRQDPGQGLRLIYYSQIVNDFQKGDIAEGYSVSREKKESFPLTVTSAQKNPTAFYLCASSPGLAGRTDTQYFGPGTRLTVL.

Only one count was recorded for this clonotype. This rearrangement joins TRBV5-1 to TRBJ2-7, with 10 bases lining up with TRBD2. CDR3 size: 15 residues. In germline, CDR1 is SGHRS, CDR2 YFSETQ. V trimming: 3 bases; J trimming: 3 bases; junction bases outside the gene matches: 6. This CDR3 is CASSCSSGGSYEQYF. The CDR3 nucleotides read TGCGCCAGCAGCTGCTCTAGCGGGGGTAGCTACGAGCAGTACTTC.

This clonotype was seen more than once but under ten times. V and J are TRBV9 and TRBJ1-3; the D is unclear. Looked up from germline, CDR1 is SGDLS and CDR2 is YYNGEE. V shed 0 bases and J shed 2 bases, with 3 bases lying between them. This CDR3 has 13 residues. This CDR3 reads CASSVAPGNTIYF. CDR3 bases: TGTGCCAGCAGCGTAGCGCCTGGAAACACCATATATTTT.

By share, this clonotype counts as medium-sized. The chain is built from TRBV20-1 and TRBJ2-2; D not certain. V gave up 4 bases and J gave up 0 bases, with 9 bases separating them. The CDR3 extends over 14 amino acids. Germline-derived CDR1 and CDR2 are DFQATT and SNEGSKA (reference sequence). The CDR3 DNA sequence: TGCAGTGCTACTGACACAGCGAACACCGGGGAGCTGTTTTTT. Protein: CSATDTANTGELFF.

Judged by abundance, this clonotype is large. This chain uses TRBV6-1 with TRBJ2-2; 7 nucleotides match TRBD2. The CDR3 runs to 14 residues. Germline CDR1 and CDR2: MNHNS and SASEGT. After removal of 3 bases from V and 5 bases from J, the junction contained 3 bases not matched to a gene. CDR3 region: CASSEGGPTGELFF. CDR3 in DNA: TGTGCCAGCAGTGAGGGAGGGCCGACCGGGGAGCTGTTTTTT.

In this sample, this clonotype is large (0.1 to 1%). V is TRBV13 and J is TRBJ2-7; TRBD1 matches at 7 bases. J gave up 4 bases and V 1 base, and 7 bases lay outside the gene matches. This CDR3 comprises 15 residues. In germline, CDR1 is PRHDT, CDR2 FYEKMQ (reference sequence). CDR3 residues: CASSLEGSDRYEQYF. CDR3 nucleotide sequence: TGTGCCAGCAGCTTAGAAGGGTCGGACAGGTACGAGCAGTACTTC. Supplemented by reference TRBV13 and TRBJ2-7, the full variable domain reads AAGVIQSPRHLIKEKRETATLKCYPIPRHDTVYWYQQGPGQDPQFLISFYEKMQSDKGSIPDRFSAQQFSDYHSELNMSSLELGDSALYFCASSLEGSDRYEQYFGPGTRLTVT.

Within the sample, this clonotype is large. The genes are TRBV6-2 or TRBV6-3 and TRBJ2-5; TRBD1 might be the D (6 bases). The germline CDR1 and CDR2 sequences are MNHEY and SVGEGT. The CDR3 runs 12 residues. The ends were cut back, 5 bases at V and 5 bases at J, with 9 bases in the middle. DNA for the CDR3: TGTGCCAGCAGTGAGGGGGACGAGACCCAGTACTTC. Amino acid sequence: CASSEGDETQYF.

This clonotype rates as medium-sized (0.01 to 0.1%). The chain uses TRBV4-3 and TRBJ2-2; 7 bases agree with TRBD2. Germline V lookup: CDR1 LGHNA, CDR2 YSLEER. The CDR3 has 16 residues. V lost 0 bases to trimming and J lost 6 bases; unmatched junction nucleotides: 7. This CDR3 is CASSQDNGGGAGELFF. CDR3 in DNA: TGCGCCAGCAGCCAAGATAATGGTGGGGGGGCCGGGGAGCTGTTTTTT.